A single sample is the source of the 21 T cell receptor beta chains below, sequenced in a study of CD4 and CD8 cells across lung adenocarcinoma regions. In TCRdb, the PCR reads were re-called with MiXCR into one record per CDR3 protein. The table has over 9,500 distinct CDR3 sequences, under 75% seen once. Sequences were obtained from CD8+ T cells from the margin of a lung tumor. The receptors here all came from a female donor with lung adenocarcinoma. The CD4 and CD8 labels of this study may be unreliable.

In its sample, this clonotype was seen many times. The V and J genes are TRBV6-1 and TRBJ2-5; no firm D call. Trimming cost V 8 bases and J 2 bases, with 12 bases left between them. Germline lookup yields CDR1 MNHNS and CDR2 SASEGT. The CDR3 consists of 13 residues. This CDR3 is CASSNRPQETQYF. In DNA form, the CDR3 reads TGTGCCAGCTCCAACCGACCTCAAGAGACCCAGTACTTC.

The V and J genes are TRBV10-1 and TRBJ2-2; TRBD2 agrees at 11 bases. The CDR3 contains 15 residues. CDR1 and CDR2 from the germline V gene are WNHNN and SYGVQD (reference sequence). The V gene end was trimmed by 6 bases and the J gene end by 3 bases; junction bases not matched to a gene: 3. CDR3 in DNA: TGCGCCAGCAGCTTACTAGCGGGGGACACCGGGGAGCTGTTTTTT. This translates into CASSLLAGDTGELFF.

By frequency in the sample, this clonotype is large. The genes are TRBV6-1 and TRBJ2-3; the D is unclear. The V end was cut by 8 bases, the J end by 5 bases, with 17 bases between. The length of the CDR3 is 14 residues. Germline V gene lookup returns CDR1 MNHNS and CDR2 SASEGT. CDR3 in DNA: TGTGCCAGCTCGGCGGAGATAATAGGAGATACGCAGTATTTT. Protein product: CASSAEIIGDTQYF.

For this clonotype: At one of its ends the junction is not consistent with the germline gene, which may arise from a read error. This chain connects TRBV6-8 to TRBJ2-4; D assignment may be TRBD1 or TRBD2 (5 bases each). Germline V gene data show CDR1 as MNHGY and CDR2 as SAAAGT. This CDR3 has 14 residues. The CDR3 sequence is CGSSGLRAKNMQYF. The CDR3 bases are TGCGGCAGCTCGGGGCTGAGAGCCAAAAACATGCAGTACTTC.

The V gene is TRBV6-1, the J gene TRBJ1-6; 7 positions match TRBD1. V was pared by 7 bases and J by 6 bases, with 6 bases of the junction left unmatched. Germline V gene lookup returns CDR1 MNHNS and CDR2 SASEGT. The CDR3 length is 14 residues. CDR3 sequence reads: CASTMTGFNSPLHF. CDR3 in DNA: TGTGCCAGCACTATGACAGGGTTTAATTCACCCCTCCACTTT.

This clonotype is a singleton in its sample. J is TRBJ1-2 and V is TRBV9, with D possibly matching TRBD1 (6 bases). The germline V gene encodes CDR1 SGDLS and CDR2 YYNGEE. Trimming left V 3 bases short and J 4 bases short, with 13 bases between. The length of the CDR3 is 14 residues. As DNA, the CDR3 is TGTGCCAGCAGCGAGGGGGGGGGCGCCTATGGCTACACCTTC. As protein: CASSEGGGAYGYTF.

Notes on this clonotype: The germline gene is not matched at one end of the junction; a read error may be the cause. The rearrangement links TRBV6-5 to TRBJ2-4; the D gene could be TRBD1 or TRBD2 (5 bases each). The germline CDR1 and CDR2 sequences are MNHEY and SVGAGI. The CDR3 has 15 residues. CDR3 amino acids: CARSSGQRAKNIQYF. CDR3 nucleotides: TGTGCCCGCAGTTCGGGGCAGAGAGCCAAAAATATTCAGTACTTC.

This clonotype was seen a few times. The CDR3 sequence is CASSLEGGNYGYTF. CDR3 in DNA: TGTGCCAGCAGCTTAGAGGGAGGGAACTATGGCTACACCTTC. V usage is TRBV7-9 and J usage is TRBJ1-2; D ambiguous. CDR1 SEHNR and CDR2 FQNEAQ come from the germline V gene (reference sequence). The CDR3 totals 14 residues. V shed 1 base and J shed 2 bases, with 8 bases lying between them.

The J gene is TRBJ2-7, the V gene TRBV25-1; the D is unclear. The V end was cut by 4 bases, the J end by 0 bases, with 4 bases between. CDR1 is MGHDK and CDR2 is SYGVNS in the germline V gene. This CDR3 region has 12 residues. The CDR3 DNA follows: TGTGCCAGCAGTGTTAGCTCCTACGAGCAGTACTTC. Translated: CASSVSSYEQYF.

CDR3 sequence reads: CASSLAGGDQPQHF. DNA for the CDR3: TGCGCCAGCAGCTTGGCAGGGGGCGATCAGCCCCAGCATTTT. The V call is TRBV5-1, the J call TRBJ1-5, with 8 nucleotides matching TRBD1. Germline V lookup: CDR1 SGHRS, CDR2 YFSETQ. V shed 0 bases, J shed 5 bases, and the junction held 1 base outside the gene matches. This CDR3 has 14 residues.

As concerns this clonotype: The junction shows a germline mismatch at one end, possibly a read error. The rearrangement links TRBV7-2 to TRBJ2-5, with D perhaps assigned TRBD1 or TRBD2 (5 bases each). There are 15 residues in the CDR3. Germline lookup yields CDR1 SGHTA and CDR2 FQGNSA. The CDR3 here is CASRARGRDPETQYF. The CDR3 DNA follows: TGTGCCAGCAGGGCACGGGGCCGTGACCCAGAGACGCAGTATTTC.

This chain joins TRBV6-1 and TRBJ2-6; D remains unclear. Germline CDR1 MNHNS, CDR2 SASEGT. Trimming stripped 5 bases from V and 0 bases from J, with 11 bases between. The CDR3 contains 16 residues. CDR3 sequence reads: CASSPASLSGANVLTF. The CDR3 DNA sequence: TGTGCCAGCAGTCCTGCCTCACTCTCTGGGGCCAACGTCCTGACTTTC.

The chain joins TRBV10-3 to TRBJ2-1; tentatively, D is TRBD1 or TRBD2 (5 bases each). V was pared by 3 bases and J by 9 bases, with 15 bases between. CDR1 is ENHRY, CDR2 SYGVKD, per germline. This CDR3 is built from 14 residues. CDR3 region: CAISDGTAASEQFF. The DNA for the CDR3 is TGTGCCATCAGTGATGGGACCGCGGCAAGTGAGCAGTTCTTC.

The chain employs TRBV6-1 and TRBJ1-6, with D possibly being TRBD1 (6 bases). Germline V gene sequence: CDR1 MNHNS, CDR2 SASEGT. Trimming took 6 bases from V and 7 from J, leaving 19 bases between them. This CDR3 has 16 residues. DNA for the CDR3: TGTGCCAGCAGCCGCCGTTGGGCAGGGGACAATTCACCCCTCCACTTT. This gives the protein CASSRRWAGDNSPLHF.

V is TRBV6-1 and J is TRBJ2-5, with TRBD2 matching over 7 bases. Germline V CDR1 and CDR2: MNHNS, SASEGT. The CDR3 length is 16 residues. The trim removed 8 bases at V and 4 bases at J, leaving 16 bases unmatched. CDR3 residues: CASGGSGRPATETQYF. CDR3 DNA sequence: TGTGCCAGCGGGGGTAGCGGGCGCCCAGCCACAGAGACCCAGTACTTC.

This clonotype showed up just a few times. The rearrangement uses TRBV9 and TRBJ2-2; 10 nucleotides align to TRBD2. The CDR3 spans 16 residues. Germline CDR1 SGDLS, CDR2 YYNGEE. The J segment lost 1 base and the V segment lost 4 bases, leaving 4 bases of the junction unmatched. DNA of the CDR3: TGTGCCAGCAGCAAGGGACTAGCGCAGAACACCGGGGAGCTGTTTTTT. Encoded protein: CASSKGLAQNTGELFF.

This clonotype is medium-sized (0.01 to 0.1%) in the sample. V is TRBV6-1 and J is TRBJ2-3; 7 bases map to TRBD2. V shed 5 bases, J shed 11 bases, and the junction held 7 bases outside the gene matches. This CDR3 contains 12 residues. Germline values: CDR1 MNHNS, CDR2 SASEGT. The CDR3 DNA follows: TGTGCCAGCAGTCAAGGGACTACCGTGCAGTATTTT. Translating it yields CASSQGTTVQYF.

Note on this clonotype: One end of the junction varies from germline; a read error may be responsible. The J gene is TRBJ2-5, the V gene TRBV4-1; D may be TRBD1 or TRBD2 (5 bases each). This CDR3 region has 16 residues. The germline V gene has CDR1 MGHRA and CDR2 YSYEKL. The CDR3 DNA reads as TGCGCCAGCAGGGGTGACCCGGGCCGGGGCAAAGATACGCAGTATTTC. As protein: CASRGDPGRGKDTQYF.

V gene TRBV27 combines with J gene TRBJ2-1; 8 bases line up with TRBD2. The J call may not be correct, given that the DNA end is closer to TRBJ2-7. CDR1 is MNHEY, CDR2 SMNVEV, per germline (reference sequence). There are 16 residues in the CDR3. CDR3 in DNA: TGTGCCAGCAGTCCCTATCCGGGACTAGTTCTCTACGAGCAGTACTTC. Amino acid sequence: CASSPYPGLVLYEQYF.

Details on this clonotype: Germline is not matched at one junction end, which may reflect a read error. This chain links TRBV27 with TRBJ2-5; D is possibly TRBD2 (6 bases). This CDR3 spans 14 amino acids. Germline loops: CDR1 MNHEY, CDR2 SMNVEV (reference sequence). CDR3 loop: CAGGVLSRPETQYF. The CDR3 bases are TGTGCGGGCGGGGTCTTATCCCGCCCAGAGACGCAGTATTTC.

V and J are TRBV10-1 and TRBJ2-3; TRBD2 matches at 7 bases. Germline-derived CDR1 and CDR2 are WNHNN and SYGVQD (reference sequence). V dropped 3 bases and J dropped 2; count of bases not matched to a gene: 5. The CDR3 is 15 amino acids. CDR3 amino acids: CASSEWLADTDTQYF. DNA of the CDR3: TGCGCCAGCAGTGAATGGCTAGCGGACACAGATACGCAGTATTTT.